The 25 T cell receptor beta chains below all came from one sample that was sequenced in a study of identical twins. TCRdb reprocessed the 5' RACE reads with MiXCR, giving one entry per CDR3 protein. The table lists 200,000 to 250,000 distinct CDR3 sequences, 9.5% to 15% of them singletons, with 3.5% to 5% in the top ten. The sample also formed part of further work on yellow fever vaccine responses in identical twins.

The sample consisted of memory (CD45RO+) T cells sorted from blood. Receptor source: a young woman in good health.

Ten or more counts support this clonotype. The chain joins TRBV12-3 or TRBV12-4 to TRBJ2-7, with a weak D call TRBD1 (6 bases). V lost 1 base, J lost 4 bases, and 14 bases lay in between. This CDR3 spans 15 amino acids. The CDR3 DNA is TGTGCCAGCAGTTTAGAAGGCGGGCAGGGGTACGAGCAGTACTTC. It translates to CASSLEGGQGYEQYF.

The chain is built from TRBV5-6 and TRBJ2-1; 10 nucleotides line up with TRBD2. The V segment lost 4 bases and the J segment 1 base; nucleotides outside the gene matches: 5. The CDR3 consists of 16 residues. Germline CDR1 reads SGHDT; CDR2 reads YYEEEE. The CDR3 nucleotides read TGTGCCAGCAGCAGCGGGAGGGGCCGGTCCTACAATGAGCAGTTCTTC. Residues: CASSSGRGRSYNEQFF.

The V call is TRBV28, the J call TRBJ2-2, with D tentatively TRBD2 (5 bases). V was pared by 11 bases and J by 1 base, with 8 bases between. This CDR3 has 12 residues. Per germline, CDR1 MDHEN and CDR2 SYDVKM. CDR3 in DNA: TGTGCCCGGGGAAGGAACACCGGGGAGCTGTTTTTT. Its translation is CARGRNTGELFF.

This chain joins TRBV6-1 and TRBJ1-1; the match to TRBD1 covers 8 bases. The length of the CDR3 is 15 residues. Unmatched junction bases numbered 6, after V lost 5 bases and J lost 1 base. Per the germline V gene, CDR1 is MNHNS and CDR2 is SASEGT. The CDR3 nucleotides read TGTGCCAGCAGTCGTCCCGGGACAGGGAACACTGAAGCTTTCTTT. Its protein product is CASSRPGTGNTEAFF.

The rearrangement links TRBV2 to TRBJ2-3; a weak D match, TRBD1 (6 bases). The V and J ends lost 5 bases and 2 bases respectively, with 11 bases between them. Germline V CDR1 and CDR2: SNHLY, FYNNEI. This CDR3 is built from 14 residues. CDR3 in amino acids: CASSRDIYTDTQYF. The CDR3 coding sequence is TGTGCCAGCAGTCGGGACATCTACACAGATACGCAGTATTTT.

This clonotype has only a few counts. The chain has TRBV6-1 and TRBJ2-5; 11 bases are shared with TRBD2. Trimming took 4 bases from V and 5 from J; bases not matched to a gene: 6. CDR3 length equals 15 residues. Germline CDR1 is MNHNS and CDR2 is SASEGT. The CDR3 DNA follows: TGTGCCAGCAGTGCGGCTAGCGGGAGGACGGAGACCCAGTACTTC. Its protein is CASSAASGRTETQYF.

This clonotype was counted ten times or more. The rearrangement uses TRBV20-1 and TRBJ2-5, with TRBD2 identical over 14 bases. The CDR3 is 16 amino acids. The V segment lost 5 bases and the J segment 4 bases; nucleotides outside the gene matches: 9. In germline, CDR1 is DFQATT, CDR2 SNEGSKA (reference sequence). The CDR3 sequence: CSALTAGLAGAETQYF. The CDR3 bases are TGCAGTGCTCTCACTGCGGGACTAGCGGGGGCAGAGACCCAGTACTTC.

This clonotype came up many times. The V gene is TRBV3-1, the J gene TRBJ1-1; D is uncertain. In germline, CDR1 is LGHDT, CDR2 YNNKEL (reference sequence). V was pared by 1 base and J by 6 bases, with 15 bases between. There are 15 residues in the CDR3. CDR3 residues: CASSQGSGQRAEAFF. For the CDR3, the DNA is TGTGCCAGCAGCCAAGGGTCGGGCCAAAGGGCTGAAGCTTTCTTT. The full variable domain, in which reference TRBV3-1 and TRBJ1-1 provide the parts outside the CDR3, is DTAVSQTPKYLVTQMGNDKSIKCEQNLGHDTMYWYKQDSKKFLKIMFSYNNKELIINETVPNRFSPKSPDKAHLNLHINSLELGDSAVYFCASSQGSGQRAEAFFGQGTRLTVV.

This clonotype was recorded at least ten times. V gene TRBV2 combines with J gene TRBJ2-7; D is ambiguous. The CDR3 runs 13 residues. With 4 bases removed from V and 3 bases from J, the gap between germline ends came to 10 bases. Germline V gene data show CDR1 as SNHLY and CDR2 as FYNNEI. The CDR3 loop is CASSGVANYEQYF. CDR3 bases: TGTGCCAGCAGTGGGGTCGCCAACTACGAGCAGTACTTC.

This clonotype was found a few times. The J gene is TRBJ1-2, the V gene TRBV20-1, with 9 bases matching TRBD1. V lost 5 bases to trimming and J lost 6 bases; unmatched junction nucleotides: 4. The CDR3 is 12 amino acids. The germline CDR1 and CDR2 sequences are DFQATT and SNEGSKA (reference sequence). Here the CDR3 DNA reads TGCAGTGCTGACGACAGGGGGGATGGCTACACCTTC. Translation gives CSADDRGDGYTF.

This clonotype was counted a few times. The chain couples TRBV7-9 to TRBJ1-5; TRBD1 agrees at 9 bases. Trimming removed 8 bases from V and 11 bases from J; junction bases left unmatched: 10. The germline V gene has CDR1 SEHNR and CDR2 FQNEAQ (reference sequence). The CDR3 extends over 13 amino acids. CDR3 sequence (DNA): TGTGCCAGCGGGGACAGGGATGGCGCGTCCCAGCATTTT. It encodes CASGDRDGASQHF.

The chain joins TRBV3-1 to TRBJ2-5; D gene ambiguous. Germline loops: CDR1 LGHDT, CDR2 YNNKEL (reference sequence). Deletions cut 4 bases from V and 1 base from J, with 19 bases between. There are 17 residues in the CDR3. CDR3 DNA sequence: TGTGCCAGCAGCCCACGCAACTCACCCGTATTCCAAGAGACCCAGTACTTC. Amino acids: CASSPRNSPVFQETQYF.

The chain links TRBV15 to TRBJ2-5; D call uncertain. Germline V CDR1 and CDR2: LNHNV, YYDKDF (reference sequence). CDR3 length: 13 residues. V shed 4 bases and J shed 4 bases, with 10 bases lying between them. For the CDR3, the DNA is TGTGCCACCAGCATACAGTGGGGAGAGACCCAGTACTTC. Encoded protein: CATSIQWGETQYF. Filled out from reference TRBV15 and TRBJ2-5, the complete variable domain reads DAMVIQNPRYQVTQFGKPVTLSCSQTLNHNVMYWYQQKSSQAPKLLFHYYDKDFNNEADTPDNFQSRRPNTSFCFLDIRSPGLGDTAMYLCATSIQWGETQYFGPGTRLLVL.

The CDR3 here is CASSPLASEGTDTQYF. In DNA form, the CDR3 reads TGTGCCAGCAGCCCCTTGGCGAGCGAGGGCACAGATACGCAGTATTTT. This rearrangement joins TRBV5-6 to TRBJ2-3; D not resolved. Germline CDR1 SGHDT, CDR2 YYEEEE. The CDR3 covers 16 residues. Between the trimmed V and J ends, which lost 4 bases and 1 base, there was a span of 16 bases.

This clonotype has only a few counts. The V and J genes are TRBV15 and TRBJ1-3; D remains ambiguous. The CDR3 length is 14 residues. In germline, CDR1 is LNHNV, CDR2 YYDKDF (reference sequence). Trimming took 7 bases from V and 0 from J, leaving 10 bases between them. The DNA for the CDR3 is TGTGCCACCAAAGAGACGAGCTCTGGAAACACCATATATTTT. Protein sequence: CATKETSSGNTIYF.

The chain links TRBV9 to TRBJ2-7; D is unclear. CDR3 size: 13 residues. Germline values: CDR1 SGDLS, CDR2 YYNGEE. V dropped 2 bases and J dropped 3 bases, with 9 bases sitting between them. The DNA for the CDR3 is TGTGCCAGCAGCGTGGATCCGTTCTACGAGCAGTACTTC. Its protein product is CASSVDPFYEQYF.

This clonotype occurred a few times. V usage is TRBV5-1 and J usage is TRBJ2-2; tentative D call: TRBD1 (5 bases). V shed 0 bases and J shed 1 base, with 10 bases lying between them. CDR1 and CDR2 from the germline V gene are SGHRS and YFSETQ. The CDR3 has 16 residues. This CDR3 is CASSLAVTENTGELFF. The CDR3, as DNA: TGCGCCAGCAGCTTGGCTGTGACAGAGAACACCGGGGAGCTGTTTTTT.

This clonotype has only a few counts. The V call is TRBV6-2 or TRBV6-3, the J call TRBJ2-5, with D perhaps matching TRBD2 (5 bases). This CDR3 comprises 13 residues. Germline assignment: CDR1 MNHEY and CDR2 SVGEGT. Trimming stripped 8 bases from V and 0 bases from J, with 10 bases between. Written as DNA, the CDR3 is TGTGCCAGCGGAGGCCAGAACCAAGAGACCCAGTACTTC. It codes for CASGGQNQETQYF.

This clonotype was counted ten times or more. The CDR3 DNA reads as TGTGCCTCTGGGGAAGAGACCCAGTACTTC. Its translation is CASGEETQYF. The chain links TRBV10-3 to TRBJ2-5, with D uncertain. The V end was cut by 11 bases, the J end by 3 bases, with 7 bases between. Germline V gene data show CDR1 as ENHRY and CDR2 as SYGVKD. The CDR3 has 10 amino acids.

This clonotype has just a few counts. The chain uses TRBV7-8 and TRBJ2-7; 8 positions match TRBD2. CDR3 size: 15 residues. V gave up 2 bases and J gave up 7 bases; unmatched junction bases: 10. CDR1 is SGHVS, CDR2 FQNEAQ, per germline. For the CDR3, the DNA is TGTGCCAGCAGCTTAAGCGGGAGAGTAGTATGGGAGCAGTACTTC. Its translation: CASSLSGRVVWEQYF.

This clonotype was seen a handful of times. The rearrangement links TRBV3-1 to TRBJ2-1, with D perhaps assigned TRBD1 or TRBD2 (5 bases each). The CDR3 consists of 16 residues. V was shortened by 4 bases and J by 4 bases, with 17 bases between the two germline ends. Germline V gene lookup returns CDR1 LGHDT and CDR2 YNNKEL (reference sequence). The CDR3 nucleotides read TGTGCCAGCAGCCGCCAAACTCCGGGACCATACAATGAGCAGTTCTTC. Translation gives CASSRQTPGPYNEQFF.

This chain connects TRBV10-3 to TRBJ2-7; 7 nucleotides match TRBD2. The germline CDR1 and CDR2 sequences are ENHRY and SYGVKD. With 6 bases clipped from V and 3 bases from J, the junction kept 11 bases outside the gene matches. There are 15 residues in the CDR3. The CDR3: CAISGNGTNFYEQYF. CDR3 bases: TGTGCCATCAGCGGTAACGGGACTAACTTCTACGAGCAGTACTTC.

With regard to this clonotype: This could be a read error, since a much larger clone is one nucleotide away. The chain links TRBV20-1 to TRBJ2-7, with 8 bases aligning to TRBD1. This CDR3 spans 15 amino acids. From germline, CDR1 is DFQATT and CDR2 SNEGSKA (reference sequence). CDR3 residues: CSAQGTGQGVWEQCF. DNA for the CDR3: TGCAGTGCCCAGGGGACAGGACAGGGAGTTTGGGAGCAGTGCTTC.

This clonotype was observed a handful of times. The rearrangement links TRBV18 to TRBJ2-6, with no clear D. CDR1 is KGHSH, CDR2 LQKENI, per germline. V was cut by 2 bases and J by 0 bases, with 8 bases left in between. This CDR3 comprises 16 residues. The CDR3 DNA reads TGTGCCAGCTCACCATCGCCAGCCTCTGGGGCCAACGTCCTGACTTTC. The encoded protein is CASSPSPASGANVLTF.

This clonotype ranks as medium-sized. The gene calls are TRBV3-1 and TRBJ2-7; D uncertain. Trimming took off 0 bases at V and 3 bases at J, with 6 bases between the two ends. The CDR3 contains 13 residues. Germline V lookup: CDR1 LGHDT, CDR2 YNNKEL (reference sequence). The CDR3 nucleotides are TGTGCCAGCAGCCAAGATTTGAGCTACGAGCAGTACTTC. It encodes CASSQDLSYEQYF.